This paragraph covers one TCR beta chain sequence. Its antigen remains unidentified. Assay: immunoSEQ multiplex PCR; the TCRdb copy retains only in-frame clones and omits some. The profile shows 15,000 to 25,000 clones, approximately 80% of them singletons. This CDR3 is 13 amino acids long. The ends were cut back, 6 bases at V and 6 bases at J, with 18 bases in the middle. Germline values: CDR1 SQVTM, CDR2 ANQGSEA. This record comes from a study of PD-1 blockade in mismatch repair-deficient tumors. Study outcomes and limitations: Rapid post-treatment expansion, then contraction, generally preceding radiologic response, marked tumor-resident clones.

V usage is TRBV29-1 and J usage is TRBJ2-7; tentative D call: TRBD1 (8 bases). Sequenced material: PBMCs, taken 52 weeks after starting pembrolizumab. The source is an adult with mismatch repair-deficient cancer. As DNA, the CDR3 is TGCAGCGTCGAGCCGACAGGGGAGGGCGAGCAGTACTTC. This gives the protein CSVEPTGEGEQYF.